This T cell receptor (beta chain) was identified in a study of shared clonotypes between healthy human individuals. The V segment lost 7 bases and the J segment 8 bases; nucleotides outside the gene matches: 7. This CDR3 contains 13 residues. Germline V CDR1 and CDR2: ENHRY, SYGVKD. TCRdb's copy holds only in-frame clones and misses some; the assay was immunoSEQ multiplex PCR. Among approximately 1.5 million clones listed, around 98% were seen once. The origin of this receptor is a man aged 25-45 years in good health. The V call is TRBV10-3, the J call TRBJ2-1, with 8 bases identical to TRBD1. The sequenced sample consisted of naive CD4+ T cells sorted from blood. Subset: CD45RA+ positively selected. CDR3 loop: CAINNLQGDEQFF. The CDR3 DNA reads as TGTGCCATCAATAACTTACAGGGGGATGAGCAGTTCTTC.